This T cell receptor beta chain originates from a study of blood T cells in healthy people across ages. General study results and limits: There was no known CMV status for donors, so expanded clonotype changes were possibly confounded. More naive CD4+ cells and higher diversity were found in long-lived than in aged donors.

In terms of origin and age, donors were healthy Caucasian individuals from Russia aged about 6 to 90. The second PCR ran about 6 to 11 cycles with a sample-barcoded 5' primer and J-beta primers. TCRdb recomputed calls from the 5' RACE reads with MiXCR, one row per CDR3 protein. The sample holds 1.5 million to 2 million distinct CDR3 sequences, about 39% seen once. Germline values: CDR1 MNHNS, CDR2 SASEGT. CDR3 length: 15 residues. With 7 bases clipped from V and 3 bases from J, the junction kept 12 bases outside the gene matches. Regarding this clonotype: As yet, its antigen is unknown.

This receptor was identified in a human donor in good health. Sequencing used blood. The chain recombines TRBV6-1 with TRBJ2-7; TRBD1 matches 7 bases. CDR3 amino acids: CASMAGTADYYEQYF. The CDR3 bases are TGTGCCAGCATGGCCGGGACAGCTGACTACTACGAGCAGTACTTC.